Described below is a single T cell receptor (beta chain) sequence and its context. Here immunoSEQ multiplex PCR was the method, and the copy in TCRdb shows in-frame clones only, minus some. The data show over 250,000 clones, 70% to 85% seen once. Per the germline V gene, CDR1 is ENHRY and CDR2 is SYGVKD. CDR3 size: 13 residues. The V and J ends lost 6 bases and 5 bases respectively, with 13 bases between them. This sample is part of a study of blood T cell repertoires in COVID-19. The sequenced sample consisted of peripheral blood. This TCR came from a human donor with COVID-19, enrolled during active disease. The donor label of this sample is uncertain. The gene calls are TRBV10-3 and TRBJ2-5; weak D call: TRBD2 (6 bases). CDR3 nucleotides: TGTGCCATCAGCCGACCGGGGGAGGAGACCCAGTACTTC. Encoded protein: CAISRPGEETQYF.